These 30 T cell receptor beta chains came from one sample sequenced in a study of T cells in Graves' hyperthyroidism and ophthalmopathy. TCR beta CDR3 regions were amplified from RNA. HTBI primers drove first-round RT-PCR of the TCR CDR3. TCRdb re-called the multiplex PCR reads through MiXCR, storing one row per CDR3 protein. The table shows 40,000 to 55,000 distinct CDR3 sequences, with roughly 49% occurring only once. The sequenced material came from peripheral blood or thyroid tissue (not recorded which). These TCRs come from a woman aged 45 to 65 with Graves' hyperthyroidism.

This clonotype has a count of ten or more. The junction differs from germline at one of its ends, possibly a read error. V is TRBV7-6 and J is TRBJ1-1; no clear D. The CDR3 spans 12 residues. The germline gives CDR1 SGHVS, CDR2 FNYEAQ. The CDR3 is CASSRTASEAFF. CDR3 DNA: TGTGCCAGCAGCCGCACCGCTTCTGAGGCTTTCTTT. The full variable domain, rest sourced from reference TRBV7-6 and TRBJ1-1, is GAGVSQSPRYKVTKRGQDVALRCDPISGHVSLYWYRQALGQGPEFLTYFNYEAQQDKSGLPNDRFSAERPEGSISTLTIQRTEQRDSAMYRCASSRTASEAFFGQGTRLTVV.

In this sample, this clonotype turned up many times. The chain joins TRBV6-2 or TRBV6-3 to TRBJ2-2; the D gene is possibly TRBD2 (5 bases). Looked up from germline, CDR1 is MNHEY and CDR2 is SVGEGT. Trimming pared 6 bases from V and 3 bases from J, leaving 8 bases between. CDR3 length: 13 residues. CDR3 region: CASRSGYTGELFF. The CDR3 region has the DNA TGTGCCAGCAGATCGGGGTACACCGGGGAGCTGTTTTTT.

CDR3 sequence: CSAREGSTRYDQYF. The CDR3 nucleotides are TGCAGTGCTAGAGAGGGGTCCACACGCTACGACCAGTACTTC. The chain carries TRBV20-1 and TRBJ2-5; D is ambiguous. V lost 0 bases and J lost 10, with 18 bases in between. The CDR3 sequence is 14 residues long. Germline values: CDR1 DFQATT, CDR2 SNEGSKA (reference sequence).

J is TRBJ1-4 and V is TRBV19, with a possible D match to TRBD1 (5 bases). Trimming pared 3 bases from V and 5 bases from J, leaving 19 bases between. CDR3 length: 17 residues. Germline loops: CDR1 LNHDA, CDR2 SQIVND (reference sequence). Written as DNA, the CDR3 is TGTGCCAGTAGTATTACAGGACTAGCGGGGCGGAATGAAAAACTGTTTTTT. The encoded protein is CASSITGLAGRNEKLFF.

This clonotype was counted at least ten times. This chain connects TRBV7-6 to TRBJ2-6, with D possibly being TRBD2 (6 bases). This CDR3 spans 16 amino acids. The germline V gene has CDR1 SGHVS and CDR2 FNYEAQ. V was cut by 5 bases and J by 1 base, with 12 bases left in between. CDR3 protein: CASSPEEGSGANVLTF. The CDR3 bases are TGTGCCAGCAGCCCGGAGGAGGGATCTGGGGCCAACGTCCTGACTTTC.

The chain couples TRBV10-3 to TRBJ1-2; the match to TRBD1 covers 9 bases. V was clipped by 7 bases and J by 5 bases; unmatched bases: 8. CDR3 size: 14 residues. CDR1 and CDR2 (germline): ENHRY, SYGVKD. The CDR3 DNA sequence: TGTGCCATCACCTCCGGGACAGGGCATTATGGCTACACCTTC. Its translation: CAITSGTGHYGYTF.

This clonotype was counted between two and nine times. The rearrangement uses TRBV20-1 and TRBJ1-2; possible D gene TRBD1, 5 bases. The length of the CDR3 is 12 residues. Trimming stripped 6 bases from V and 6 bases from J, with 14 bases between. Germline CDR1 reads DFQATT; CDR2 reads SNEGSKA (reference sequence). The CDR3 sequence is CSAIQATHGYTF. The CDR3 DNA reads TGCAGTGCCATACAGGCGACGCATGGCTACACCTTC.

The gene calls are TRBV24-1 and TRBJ1-2, with D possibly being TRBD1 (5 bases). Trimming took 7 bases from V and 2 from J, leaving 10 bases between them. Germline CDR1 KGHDR, CDR2 SFDVKD. The CDR3 covers 13 residues. The CDR3 protein is CATRPDNNYGYTF. The CDR3 DNA is TGTGCCACCAGGCCGGACAACAACTATGGCTACACCTTC.

This clonotype showed up just once. No conserved phenylalanine or tryptophan is present at the end of the CDR3, so a read error is the likely explanation. It is unclear where the CDR3 begins or ends on the DNA, so no DNA is shown, and the CDR3 is as TCRdb lists it. The V call is TRBV6-1, the J call TRBJ1-4. Germline assignment: CDR1 MNHNS and CDR2 SASEGT. Ends included, the CDR3 has 8 residues. The CDR3 sequence: CASSVEMT.

The chain is built from TRBV29-1 and TRBJ2-2; the D is unclear. This CDR3 comprises 13 residues. V dropped 6 bases and J dropped 6 bases, with 14 bases sitting between them. Per the germline V gene, CDR1 is SQVTM and CDR2 is ANQGSEA. DNA for the CDR3: TGCAGCGTGGTGGTTTATGGACCCGGGGAGCTGTTTTTT. As protein: CSVVVYGPGELFF.

As to this clonotype: Germline and junction disagree at one end, which may indicate a read error. The chain carries TRBV28 and TRBJ1-2, with D hard to call. CDR3 length: 13 amino acids. Germline V gene sequence: CDR1 MDHEN, CDR2 SYDVKM. CDR3 sequence (DNA): TGTGCCAGCAGTACCAGGATACATCTAGGCTGCACTTTC. This gives the protein CASSTRIHLGCTF.

This rearrangement joins TRBV7-6 to TRBJ2-7; D is possibly TRBD1 (5 bases). Germline V CDR1 and CDR2: SGHVS, FNYEAQ. The length of the CDR3 is 13 residues. The germline V and J ends were trimmed by 1 base and 6 bases, with 10 bases remaining between them. CDR3 DNA: TGTGCCAGCAGCTTAGTTGGGGCGGCCGAGCAGTACTTC. It specifies CASSLVGAAEQYF.

Turning to this clonotype: One end of the junction varies from germline; a read error may be responsible. The chain carries TRBV20-1 and TRBJ1-5, with D perhaps TRBD1 (6 bases). CDR1 and CDR2 from the germline V gene are DFQATT and SNEGSKA (reference sequence). CDR3 length equals 15 residues. CDR3 amino acids: CSARTGSLGNLPQHF. The DNA for the CDR3 is TGCAGTGCTAGAACAGGGTCTTTAGGCAATCTGCCCCAGCATTTT.

This clonotype was seen repeatedly, ten times or more. J is TRBJ2-2 and V is TRBV24-1, with D perhaps assigned TRBD1 or TRBD2 (6 bases each). The V and J ends lost 6 bases and 4 bases respectively, with 11 bases between them. CDR3 length: 14 residues. Germline values: CDR1 KGHDR, CDR2 SFDVKD. CDR3 protein: CATSRSGATGELFF. The DNA for the CDR3 is TGTGCCACCAGTCGGTCGGGGGCCACCGGGGAGCTGTTTTTT.

V is TRBV12-3 or TRBV12-4 and J is TRBJ1-6; 7 bases agree with TRBD1. The ends lost 6 bases at V and 4 bases at J; junction bases unmatched: 6. The CDR3 is 15 amino acids. The CDR3 DNA reads as TGTGCCAGCAGCCTCGGGGGACAGTATAATTCACCCCTCCACTTT. Protein product: CASSLGGQYNSPLHF.

V and J are TRBV7-2 and TRBJ2-5; TRBD2 matches at 11 bases. CDR1 is SGHTA, CDR2 FQGNSA, per germline. This CDR3 region has 18 residues. Germline trimming cut 6 bases from V and 3 bases from J; bases unmatched to any gene: 15. The CDR3 nucleotides are TGTGCCAGCAGTCTCACGGGACTAGCGGAGCGAATGAAAGAGACCCAGTACTTC. This encodes CASSLTGLAERMKETQYF. The full variable domain, its missing parts supplied by reference TRBV7-2 and TRBJ2-5, is GAGVSQSPSNKVTEKGKDVELRCDPISGHTALYWYRQSLGQGLEFLIYFQGNSAPDKSGLPSDRFSAERTGGSVSTLTIQRTQQEDSAVYLCASSLTGLAERMKETQYFGPGTRLLVL.

This clonotype was detected a few times. V and J are TRBV20-1 and TRBJ1-5; maybe TRBD1 (5 bases). V was trimmed by 6 bases and J by 3 bases, leaving 12 bases between them. Per the germline V gene, CDR1 is DFQATT and CDR2 is SNEGSKA (reference sequence). The length of the CDR3 is 13 residues. The CDR3 coding sequence is TGCAGTGCATCGCGGGACTTCAATCAGCCCCAGCATTTT. It yields the protein CSASRDFNQPQHF.

This sequence joins TRBV10-3 and TRBJ1-2, with 9 nucleotides matching TRBD1. After removal of 6 bases from V and 2 bases from J, the junction contained 7 bases not matched to a gene. The germline gives CDR1 ENHRY, CDR2 SYGVKD. The CDR3 runs 15 residues. The CDR3 DNA follows: TGTGCCATCAGCACGGGACAGGGATCAAACTATGGCTACACCTTC. The encoded protein is CAISTGQGSNYGYTF.

V is TRBV7-2 and J is TRBJ2-7, with D perhaps TRBD1 (6 bases). Germline CDR1 reads SGHTA; CDR2 reads FQGNSA. The CDR3 spans 12 residues. V lost 9 bases and J lost 4, with 13 bases in between. The CDR3 sequence: CASSKTGYEQYF. In DNA, the CDR3 is TGTGCCAGTAGCAAGACAGGATACGAGCAGTACTTC. Together with reference TRBV7-2 and TRBJ2-7, the CDR3 gives the full variable domain: GAGVSQSPSNKVTEKGKDVELRCDPISGHTALYWYRQSLGQGLEFLIYFQGNSAPDKSGLPSDRFSAERTGGSVSTLTIQRTQQEDSAVYLCASSKTGYEQYFGPGTRLTVT.

As regards this clonotype: One end of the junction fails to match germline, which may point to a read error. V is TRBV7-8 and J is TRBJ1-4; D is unresolved. Per the germline V gene, CDR1 is SGHVS and CDR2 is FQNEAQ. The CDR3 runs 14 residues. The CDR3 region is CASSQDLTGEKPFF. The CDR3 DNA follows: TGTGCCAGCAGCCAAGACCTAACGGGTGAAAAACCGTTTTTT.

The chain has TRBV2 and TRBJ1-2; no reliable D call. The CDR3 is 13 amino acids. Germline V gene lookup returns CDR1 SNHLY and CDR2 FYNNEI. Trimming shortened V by 3 bases and J by 5 bases, and 10 bases separated the two germline ends. CDR3 in DNA: TGTGCCAGCAGTGACGGCCAGGTGTATGGCTACACCTTC. This codes for CASSDGQVYGYTF.

This chain connects TRBV29-1 to TRBJ1-2, with 10 bases identical to TRBD1. This CDR3 region has 13 residues. The V and J ends lost 8 bases and 4 bases, in that order; junction bases with no gene match: 7. Per germline, CDR1 SQVTM and CDR2 ANQGSEA. CDR3 nucleotides: TGCAGCAGTTACGGACAGGGGGGCTATGGCTACACCTTC. Translating gives CSSYGQGGYGYTF.

V is TRBV4-1 and J is TRBJ1-2; 11 nucleotides align to TRBD1. Germline V gene lookup returns CDR1 MGHRA and CDR2 YSYEKL. This CDR3 has 14 amino acids. V shed 7 bases, J shed 0 bases, and the junction held 1 base outside the gene matches. Here the CDR3 reads CASMGQGANYGYTF. The CDR3 DNA follows: TGCGCCAGCATGGGACAGGGGGCTAACTATGGCTACACCTTC.

This clonotype was observed many times. The rearrangement links TRBV27 to TRBJ2-5; weak D call: TRBD1 (5 bases). Trimming cost V 5 bases and J 4 bases, with 17 bases left between them. Germline values: CDR1 MNHEY, CDR2 SMNVEV (reference sequence). The CDR3 consists of 15 residues. CDR3 region: CASSPLDRQGETQYF. CDR3 bases: TGTGCCAGCAGTCCATTGGACCGCCAGGGAGAGACCCAGTACTTC.

The rearrangement uses TRBV9 and TRBJ1-4, with D unclear. V gave up 4 bases and J gave up 4 bases, with 14 bases separating them. The CDR3 consists of 15 residues. Germline V gene lookup returns CDR1 SGDLS and CDR2 YYNGEE. The CDR3 nucleotides are TGTGCCAGCAGCCTCAAGACGAGCAATAATGAAAAACTGTTTTTT. It yields the protein CASSLKTSNNEKLFF.

Comment on this clonotype: A read error may be the cause here, since a much bigger clone is one base away. This chain joins TRBV7-2 and TRBJ2-5; 12 positions agree with TRBD2. With V trimmed by 6 bases and J by 2 bases, 4 bases remained unmatched. This CDR3 spans 15 amino acids. Germline lookup yields CDR1 SGHTA and CDR2 FQGNSA. The DNA of the CDR3 is TGTGCCAGCAGTACCGGACTAGCGGGACAAGAGACCCAGTACTTC. Protein product: CASSTGLAGQETQYF.

This sequence joins TRBV29-1 and TRBJ1-3; TRBD1 matches at 8 bases. V was pared by 7 bases and J by 1 base, with 0 bases of the junction left unmatched. Germline V CDR1 and CDR2: SQVTM, ANQGSEA. This CDR3 is built from 12 residues. CDR3 in DNA: TGCAGCGGACAGGGGTCTGGAAACACCATATATTTT. Its translation is CSGQGSGNTIYF.

V gene TRBV7-2 combines with J gene TRBJ2-7, with 7 positions matching TRBD1. The germline gives CDR1 SGHTA, CDR2 FQGNSA. V gave up 5 bases and J gave up 3 bases; unmatched junction bases: 10. This CDR3 contains 15 residues. CDR3 sequence: CASSETGNGDYEQYF. DNA for the CDR3: TGTGCCAGCAGCGAGACAGGGAACGGGGACTACGAGCAGTACTTC.

V and J are TRBV12-3 or TRBV12-4 and TRBJ1-1; D remains ambiguous. The CDR3 loop spans 11 amino acids. Trimming stripped 6 bases from V and 3 bases from J, with 5 bases between. The CDR3 sequence: CASREYTEAFF. CDR3 DNA sequence: TGTGCCAGCAGGGAGTACACTGAAGCTTTCTTT.

This clonotype was detected ten times or more. The chain joins TRBV6-1 to TRBJ1-5; D is undetermined. The length of the CDR3 is 15 residues. Deletions cut 4 bases from V and 0 bases from J, with 10 bases between. Germline-derived CDR1 and CDR2 are MNHNS and SASEGT. In DNA, the CDR3 is TGTGCCAGCAGTGGCCAGACGTATAGCAATCAGCCCCAGCATTTT. It is translated as CASSGQTYSNQPQHF.